The source of this TCR beta chain is a study of vaccination and CD4 T cells after COVID-19. Findings and limits, study-wide: It was observed that, in convalescent patients, a median approximately 86% of reactive clones arose only post-vaccination. Only relatively few convalescent patients were studied, and early post-infection timepoints were not analyzed. Nearly all convalescent vaccine-specific clones, 304 of 307, recognized only SARS-CoV-2 spike.

To note about this clonotype: Its cognate antigen is unknown.

TCRdb re-called the PCR reads with MiXCR, one entry per CDR3 protein. The sample carries around 15,000 distinct CDR3 sequences, around 66% recorded once. The CDR3 is 12 residues long. V was cut by 6 bases and J by 12 bases, with 15 bases left in between. CDR1 and CDR2 (germline): SGHTA, FQGNSA. Dates of PCR positivity, March to December 2020, preceded the US Alpha, Beta and Delta variants. The genes are TRBV7-2 and TRBJ2-1; D remains unclear. The sequence was collected from a human donor who had recovered from COVID-19. The material was CD4+ T cells from blood, obtained after SARS-CoV-2 vaccination. The CDR3 bases are TGTGCCAGCAGTCACGAAATCCAACGGCAGTTCTTC. Translation gives CASSHEIQRQFF.